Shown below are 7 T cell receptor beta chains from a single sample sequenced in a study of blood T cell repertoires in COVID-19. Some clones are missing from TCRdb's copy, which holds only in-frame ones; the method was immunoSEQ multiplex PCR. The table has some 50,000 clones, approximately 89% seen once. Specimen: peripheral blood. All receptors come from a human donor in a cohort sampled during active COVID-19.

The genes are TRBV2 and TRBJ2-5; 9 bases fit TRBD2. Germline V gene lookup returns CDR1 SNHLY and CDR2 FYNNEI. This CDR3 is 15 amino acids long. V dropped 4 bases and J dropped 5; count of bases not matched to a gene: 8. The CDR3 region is CASSVGTSRGETQYF. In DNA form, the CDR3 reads TGTGCCAGCAGTGTTGGGACTAGCAGAGGGGAGACCCAGTACTTC.

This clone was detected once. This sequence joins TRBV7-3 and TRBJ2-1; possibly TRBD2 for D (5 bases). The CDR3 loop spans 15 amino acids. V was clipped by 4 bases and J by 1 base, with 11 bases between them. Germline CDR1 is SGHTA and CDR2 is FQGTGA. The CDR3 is CASSSRSGSYNEQFF. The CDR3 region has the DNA TGTGCCAGCAGCTCCCGATCGGGATCCTACAATGAGCAGTTCTTC.

The CDR3 region has the DNA TGTGCCAGCAGCCGCCGGGGACAGGGCTACGAGCAGTACTTC. Residues: CASSRRGQGYEQYF. This sequence joins TRBV7-2 and TRBJ2-7; 9 bases agree with TRBD1. This CDR3 region has 14 residues. Germline CDR1 reads SGHTA; CDR2 reads FQGNSA. With 5 bases clipped from V and 3 bases from J, the junction kept 5 bases outside the gene matches.

For the CDR3, the DNA is TGCGCCAGCAGCCAAGATACCGCACTTTACTATGGCTACACCTTC. Its translation is CASSQDTALYYGYTF. J is TRBJ1-2 and V is TRBV4-1; D is ambiguous. This CDR3 region has 15 residues. The germline V gene has CDR1 MGHRA and CDR2 YSYEKL. V was clipped by 0 bases and J by 3 bases, with 11 bases between them.

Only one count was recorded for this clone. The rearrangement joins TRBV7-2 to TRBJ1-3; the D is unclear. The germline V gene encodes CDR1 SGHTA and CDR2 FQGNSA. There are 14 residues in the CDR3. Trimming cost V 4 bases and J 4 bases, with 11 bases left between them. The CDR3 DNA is TGTGCCAGCAGCTCCACAATAACGGGAAACACCATATATTTT. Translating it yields CASSSTITGNTIYF. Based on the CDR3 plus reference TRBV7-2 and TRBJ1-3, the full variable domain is GAGVSQSPSNKVTEKGKDVELRCDPISGHTALYWYRQSLGQGLEFLIYFQGNSAPDKSGLPSDRFSAERTGGSVSTLTIQRTQQEDSAVYLCASSSTITGNTIYFGEGSWLTVV.

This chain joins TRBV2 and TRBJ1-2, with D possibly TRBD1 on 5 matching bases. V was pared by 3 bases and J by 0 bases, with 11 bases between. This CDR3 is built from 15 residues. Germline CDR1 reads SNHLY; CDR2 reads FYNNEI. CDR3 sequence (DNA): TGTGCCAGCAGTGAGGGGCAGACAACTAACTATGGCTACACCTTC. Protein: CASSEGQTTNYGYTF.

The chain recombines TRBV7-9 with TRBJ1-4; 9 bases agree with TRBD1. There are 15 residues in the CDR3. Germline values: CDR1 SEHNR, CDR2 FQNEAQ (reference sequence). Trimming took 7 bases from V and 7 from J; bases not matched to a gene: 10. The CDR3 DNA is TGTGCCAGCATGCCGTTAGGGACAGGGAGTGAAAAACTGTTTTTT. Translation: CASMPLGTGSEKLFF.